The clone carrying this T cell receptor beta chain has just a few counts. What it recognizes is unknown. Assay: immunoSEQ multiplex PCR; the TCRdb copy retains only in-frame clones and omits some. The profile shows 4,500 to 6,000 clones, nearly 90% of them singletons. The sample is drawn from a study of T cells in pancreatic ductal adenocarcinoma. Whole-study results and caveats: Comparisons of tumor and blood clonality may show falsely lower tumor diversity. The resected pancreatic cancer cohort was biased toward the minority with early-stage disease. Blood clonality (roughly 0.07) did not differ significantly from tumor (about 0.112).

Surgery without prior neoadjuvant therapy was the treatment of the selected pancreatic ductal adenocarcinoma patients. The ends lost 6 bases at V and 2 bases at J; junction bases unmatched: 3. Germline loops: CDR1 WSHSY, CDR2 SAAADI. CDR3 length: 14 amino acids. The chain combines TRBV10-2 with TRBJ1-3, with 8 bases aligning to TRBD1. The sequencing sample was made of pancreatic tumor tissue. The TCR originated in a human donor with pancreatic ductal adenocarcinoma. This chain's CDR3 is CASSEQGAGNTIYF. The CDR3 coding sequence is TGCGCCAGCAGCGAACAGGGGGCTGGAAACACCATATATTTT.